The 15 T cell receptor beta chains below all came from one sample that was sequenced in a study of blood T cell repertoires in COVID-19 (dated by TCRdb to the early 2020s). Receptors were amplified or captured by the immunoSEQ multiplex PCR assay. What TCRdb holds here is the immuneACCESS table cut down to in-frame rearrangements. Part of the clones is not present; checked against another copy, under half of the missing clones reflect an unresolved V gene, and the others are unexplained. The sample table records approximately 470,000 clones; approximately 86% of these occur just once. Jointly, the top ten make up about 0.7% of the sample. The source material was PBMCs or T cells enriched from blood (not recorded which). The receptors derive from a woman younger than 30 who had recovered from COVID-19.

The CDR3 spells CASSLVGAGNTIYF. CDR3 coding DNA: TGTGCCAGCAGCTTGGTAGGGGCTGGAAACACCATATATTTT. The chain employs TRBV5-6 and TRBJ1-3, with D perhaps TRBD1 (5 bases). The CDR3 is 14 amino acids. CDR1 is SGHDT, CDR2 YYEEEE, per germline. Deletions cut 0 bases from V and 2 bases from J, with 6 bases between.

The CDR3 region is CASRDSGGAGDTQYF. CDR3 nucleotide sequence: TGTGCCAGCAGGGATAGCGGGGGGGCGGGAGATACGCAGTATTTT. The V call is TRBV6-5, the J call TRBJ2-3, with 11 bases matching TRBD2. From germline, CDR1 is MNHEY and CDR2 SVGAGI. The J segment lost 5 bases and the V segment lost 6 bases, leaving 7 bases of the junction unmatched. This CDR3 has 15 residues.

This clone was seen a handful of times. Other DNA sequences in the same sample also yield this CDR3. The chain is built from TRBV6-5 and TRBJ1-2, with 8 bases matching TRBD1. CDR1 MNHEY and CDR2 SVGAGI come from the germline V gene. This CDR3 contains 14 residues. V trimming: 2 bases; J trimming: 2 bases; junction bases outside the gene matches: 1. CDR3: CASSYRQGNYGYTF. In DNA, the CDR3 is TGTGCCAGCAGTTACCGACAGGGGAACTATGGCTACACCTTC.

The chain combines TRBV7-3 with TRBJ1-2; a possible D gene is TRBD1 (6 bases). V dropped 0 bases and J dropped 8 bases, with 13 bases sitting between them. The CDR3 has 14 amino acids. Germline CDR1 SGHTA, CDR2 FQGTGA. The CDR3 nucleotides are TGTGCCAGCAGCTTAACGCTACAGGGCCAGGGCTACACCTTC. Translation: CASSLTLQGQGYTF. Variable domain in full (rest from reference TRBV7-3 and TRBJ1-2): GAGVSQTPSNKVTEKGKYVELRCDPISGHTALYWYRQSLGQGPEFLIYFQGTGAADDSGLPNDRFFAVRPEGSVSTLKIQRTERGDSAVYLCASSLTLQGQGYTFGSGTRLTVV.

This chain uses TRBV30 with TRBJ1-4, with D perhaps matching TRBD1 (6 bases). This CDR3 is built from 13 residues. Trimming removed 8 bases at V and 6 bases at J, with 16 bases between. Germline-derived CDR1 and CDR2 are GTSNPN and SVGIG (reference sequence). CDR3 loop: CALNRARDEKLFF. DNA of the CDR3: TGTGCCCTCAACAGGGCCAGGGATGAAAAACTGTTTTTT.

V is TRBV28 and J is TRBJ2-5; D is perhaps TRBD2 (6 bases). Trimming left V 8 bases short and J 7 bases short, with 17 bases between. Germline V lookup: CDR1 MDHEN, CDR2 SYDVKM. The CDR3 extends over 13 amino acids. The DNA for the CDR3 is TGTGCCAGCGACCACGGGGGATACGGGACCCAGTACTTC. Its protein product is CASDHGGYGTQYF.

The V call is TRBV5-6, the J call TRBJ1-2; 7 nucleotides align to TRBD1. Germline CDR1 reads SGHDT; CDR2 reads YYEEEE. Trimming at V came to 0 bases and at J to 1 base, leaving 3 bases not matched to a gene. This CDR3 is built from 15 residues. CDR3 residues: CASSLGQGYNYGYTF. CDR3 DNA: TGTGCCAGCAGCTTGGGACAGGGCTATAACTATGGCTACACCTTC.

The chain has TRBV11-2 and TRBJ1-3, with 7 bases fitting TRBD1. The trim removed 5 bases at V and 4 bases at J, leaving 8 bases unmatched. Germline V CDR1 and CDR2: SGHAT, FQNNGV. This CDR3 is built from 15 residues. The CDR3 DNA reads TGTGCCAGCAGCCTTCGACAGGGCATGGGAAACACCATATATTTT. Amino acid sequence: CASSLRQGMGNTIYF.

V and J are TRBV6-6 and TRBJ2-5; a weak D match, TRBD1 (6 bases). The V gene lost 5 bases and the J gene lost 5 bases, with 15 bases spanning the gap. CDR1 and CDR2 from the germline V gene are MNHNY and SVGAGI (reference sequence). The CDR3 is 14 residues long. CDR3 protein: CASSKQGRGETQYF. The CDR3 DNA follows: TGTGCCAGCAGTAAACAGGGTCGGGGCGAGACCCAGTACTTC.

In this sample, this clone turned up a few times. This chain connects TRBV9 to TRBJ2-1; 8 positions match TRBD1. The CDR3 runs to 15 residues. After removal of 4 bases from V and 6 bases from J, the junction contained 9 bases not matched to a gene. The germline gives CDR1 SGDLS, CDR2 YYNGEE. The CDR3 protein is CASSPRQGRINEQFF. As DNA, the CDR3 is TGTGCCAGCAGCCCTCGACAGGGGCGTATCAATGAGCAGTTCTTC.

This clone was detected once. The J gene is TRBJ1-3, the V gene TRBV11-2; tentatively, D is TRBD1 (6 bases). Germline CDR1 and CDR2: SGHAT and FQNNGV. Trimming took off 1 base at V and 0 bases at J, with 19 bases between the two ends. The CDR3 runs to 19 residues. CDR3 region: CASSLAIRTGTYSGNTIYF. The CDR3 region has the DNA TGTGCCAGCAGCTTAGCCATCAGAACAGGGACCTACTCTGGAAACACCATATATTTT. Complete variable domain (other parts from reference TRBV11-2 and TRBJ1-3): EAGVAQSPRYKIIEKRQSVAFWCNPISGHATLYWYQQILGQGPKLLIQFQNNGVVDDSQLPKDRFSAERLKGVDSTLKIQPAKLEDSAVYLCASSLAIRTGTYSGNTIYFGEGSWLTVV.

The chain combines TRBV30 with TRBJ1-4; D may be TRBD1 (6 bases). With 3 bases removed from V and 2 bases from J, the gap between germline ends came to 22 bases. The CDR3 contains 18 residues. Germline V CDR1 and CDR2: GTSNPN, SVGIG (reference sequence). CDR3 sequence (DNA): TGTGCCTGGAGCCTTAGAGGGGCAGGGGTGATGACTAATGAAAAACTGTTTTTT. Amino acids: CAWSLRGAGVMTNEKLFF.

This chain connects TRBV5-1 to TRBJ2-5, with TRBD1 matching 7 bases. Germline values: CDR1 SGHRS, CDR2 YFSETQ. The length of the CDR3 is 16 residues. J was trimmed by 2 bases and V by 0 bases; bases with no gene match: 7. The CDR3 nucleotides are TGCGCCAGCAGCTTGGGGTTTGGCAGGGGGCAAGAGACCCAGTACTTC. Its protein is CASSLGFGRGQETQYF.

In DNA, the CDR3 is TGTGCCAGTACCGTCGACAGGGCTGGTGGCTACACCTTC. It translates to CASTVDRAGGYTF. V is TRBV19 and J is TRBJ1-2; 7 positions agree with TRBD1. V was clipped by 7 bases and J by 7 bases; unmatched bases: 9. Germline assignment: CDR1 LNHDA and CDR2 SQIVND (reference sequence). There are 13 residues in the CDR3.

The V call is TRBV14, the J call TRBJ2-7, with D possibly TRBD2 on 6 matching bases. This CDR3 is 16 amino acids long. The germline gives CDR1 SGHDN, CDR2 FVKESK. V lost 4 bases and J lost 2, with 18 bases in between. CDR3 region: CASSRKRDSGTYEQYF. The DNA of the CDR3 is TGTGCCAGCAGCCGGAAGAGGGACTCTGGAACCTACGAGCAGTACTTC.